These 10 T cell receptor beta chains came from one sample sequenced in a study of blood T cell repertoires in COVID-19. The protocol was immunoSEQ multiplex PCR, while the TCRdb copy is restricted to in-frame clones and leaves out a portion. The sample includes 280,000 or so clones, 89% seen only once; the top ten take 9.5% to 15%. The source material was peripheral blood. The receptor set was obtained from a woman in her fifties or sixties with acute or convalescent COVID-19.

The chain is built from TRBV6-5 and TRBJ1-6; TRBD1 is a possible D gene (5 bases). CDR3 length: 13 amino acids. Germline CDR1 and CDR2: MNHEY and SVGAGI. Deletions cut 6 bases from V and 5 bases from J, with 8 bases between. CDR3 DNA: TGTGCCAGCAGACAGGAAAATAATTCACCCCTCCACTTT. It yields the protein CASRQENNSPLHF.

The chain joins TRBV6-6 to TRBJ1-5; 8 nucleotides line up with TRBD1. This CDR3 is built from 15 residues. After removal of 4 bases from V and 2 bases from J, the junction contained 4 bases not matched to a gene. Germline CDR1 and CDR2: MNHNY and SVGAGI (reference sequence). CDR3 nucleotides: TGTGCCAGCAGTTCTGAGGACAGGGGCAATCAGCCCCAGCATTTT. Translated: CASSSEDRGNQPQHF.

The genes are TRBV3-1 (or the pseudogene TRBV3-2) and TRBJ1-6, with a possible D match to TRBD1 (5 bases). Trimming removed 3 bases at V and 5 bases at J, with 8 bases between. Per germline, CDR1 LGHDT and CDR2 YNNKEL (reference sequence). This CDR3 comprises 14 residues. The CDR3 DNA sequence: TGTGCCAGCAGCCAGCCAGGGAATAATTCACCCCTCCACTTT. It translates to CASSQPGNNSPLHF.

This chain uses TRBV7-3 with TRBJ2-3; no reliable D call. CDR3 length equals 13 residues. Germline loops: CDR1 SGHTA, CDR2 FQGTGA. V dropped 3 bases and J dropped 1 base, with 5 bases sitting between them. The CDR3 loop is CASSFQGTDTQYF. The CDR3 bases are TGTGCCAGCAGCTTCCAGGGCACAGATACGCAGTATTTT.

The J gene is TRBJ2-5, the V gene TRBV5-5; the match to TRBD2 covers 8 bases. Trimming at V came to 2 bases and at J to 5 bases, leaving 8 bases not matched to a gene. This CDR3 comprises 15 residues. Germline V gene sequence: CDR1 SGHKS, CDR2 YYEKEE (reference sequence). CDR3 nucleotides: TGTGCCAGCAGCTTTAAAGCGGGAGCGGGGGAGACCCAGTACTTC. Its protein product is CASSFKAGAGETQYF.

The chain carries TRBV7-3 and TRBJ2-1; 11 bases line up with TRBD2. Germline trimming cut 4 bases from V and 10 bases from J; bases unmatched to any gene: 3. Germline V gene data show CDR1 as SGHTA and CDR2 as FQGTGA. The CDR3 runs to 13 residues. The CDR3 spells CASSWGLAEEQFF. CDR3 sequence (DNA): TGTGCCAGCAGCTGGGGACTAGCGGAGGAGCAGTTCTTC.

This chain joins TRBV5-1 and TRBJ1-4, with 7 bases aligning to TRBD1. Germline CDR1 SGHRS, CDR2 YFSETQ. V lost 0 bases to trimming and J lost 4 bases; unmatched junction nucleotides: 6. This CDR3 spans 16 amino acids. Here the CDR3 DNA reads TGCGCCAGCAGCTTGGAGGGGGCGCGAAATAATGAAAAACTGTTTTTT. Translating it yields CASSLEGARNNEKLFF.

The V call is TRBV3-1 (or the pseudogene TRBV3-2), the J call TRBJ2-4, with 7 bases lining up with TRBD2. Germline V gene sequence: CDR1 LGHDT, CDR2 YNNKEL (reference sequence). V shed 0 bases, J shed 9 bases, and the junction held 8 bases outside the gene matches. The CDR3 spans 15 residues. The CDR3 loop reads CASSQDLHTGGIQYF. CDR3 DNA: TGTGCCAGCAGCCAAGATCTCCACACGGGGGGCATTCAGTACTTC.

The rearrangement joins TRBV7-9 to TRBJ2-2, with 7 nucleotides matching TRBD2. Germline V lookup: CDR1 SEHNR, CDR2 FQNEAQ (reference sequence). V lost 3 bases, J lost 5 bases, and 9 bases stayed unmatched. This CDR3 has 16 amino acids. CDR3 bases: TGTGCCAGCAGCTTTCTAGCGGACTCCCTTACCGGGGAGCTGTTTTTT. Amino acids: CASSFLADSLTGELFF.

This chain links TRBV28 with TRBJ2-1; 14 bases agree with TRBD2. CDR1 and CDR2 from the germline V gene are MDHEN and SYDVKM. Trimming removed 6 bases from V and 9 bases from J; junction bases left unmatched: 7. The CDR3 consists of 15 residues. The CDR3 spells CASRPGTSGRGEQFF. CDR3 DNA sequence: TGTGCCAGCAGGCCCGGGACTAGCGGGAGAGGTGAGCAGTTCTTC.